Presented here are 31 T cell receptor beta chains from one specimen sequenced in a study of regulatory T cells in long-lasting Graves disease. Combining iRepertoire HTBI primers with Arm-PCR of CDR3 regions, the authors built TCR beta libraries. MiXCR, run by TCRdb on the multiplex PCR reads, gives a single entry per CDR3 protein. The sample holds 380,000 or so distinct CDR3 sequences, about 16% seen once. Time point meaning: newly diagnosed GD, antithyroid drugs for less than 3 months. The TCR library used RNA extracted from PBMCs. Separately, the same data were catalogued under a study of T cells in Graves' hyperthyroidism and ophthalmopathy.

The sequenced sample was peripheral blood mononuclear cells (PBMCs), obtained at new diagnosis, from a patient treated with antithyroid drugs. All receptors come from a woman under 30 with Graves disease.

This clonotype was observed many times. CDR3 sequence: CAISEGLPSGANVLTF. CDR3 nucleotides: TGTGCCATCAGTGAGGGACTCCCCTCTGGGGCCAACGTCCTGACTTTC. V gene TRBV10-3 combines with J gene TRBJ2-6, with D possibly matching TRBD2 (5 bases). Trimming stripped 2 bases from V and 0 bases from J, with 8 bases between. CDR3 length: 16 residues. Germline V gene sequence: CDR1 ENHRY, CDR2 SYGVKD.

The table lists this clonotype with many counts. The J gene is TRBJ2-7, the V gene TRBV6-2 or TRBV6-3, with D possibly being TRBD1 (6 bases). V dropped 0 bases and J dropped 0 bases, with 15 bases sitting between them. Germline CDR1 and CDR2: MNHEY and SVGEGT. The CDR3 is 17 amino acids. CDR3 residues: CASSYSTGGTGSYEQYF. CDR3 bases: TGTGCCAGCAGTTACTCGACAGGTGGCACAGGCTCCTACGAGCAGTACTTC.

This clonotype has more than one count but fewer than ten. The chain employs TRBV7-8 and TRBJ1-4; D may be TRBD1 (6 bases). Germline CDR1 SGHVS, CDR2 FQNEAQ. The CDR3 is 21 residues long. V lost 6 bases to trimming and J lost 1 base, with 30 bases between them. CDR3 nucleotides: TGTGCCAGCAGTCATTGGATACTGGCCGACAGGCTTGGTCGAACTAATGAAAAACTGTTTTTT. It translates to CASSHWILADRLGRTNEKLFF. Full variable domain (outside the CDR3, taken from reference TRBV7-8 and TRBJ1-4): GAGVSQSPRYKVAKRGQDVALRCDPISGHVSLFWYQQALGQGPEFLTYFQNEAQLDKSGLPSDRFFAERPEGSVSTLKIQRTQQEDSAVYLCASSHWILADRLGRTNEKLFFGSGTQLSVL.

This clonotype came up a few times. The rearrangement uses TRBV5-1 and TRBJ2-5; TRBD1 matches at 11 bases. The CDR3 length is 14 residues. Germline CDR1 is SGHRS and CDR2 is YFSETQ. Germline trimming cut 6 bases from V and 3 bases from J; bases unmatched to any gene: 4. The CDR3 bases are TGCGCCAGCAAGCCGGGACAGGGGGAAGAGACCCAGTACTTC. Protein: CASKPGQGEETQYF.

Note on this clonotype: Just one base apart from a much larger clone, this may be a read error. CDR3 loop: CASSLTNGLSYGQYF. The CDR3 DNA reads TGTGCCAGCAGTTTAACGAACGGACTATCCTACGGGCAGTACTTC. The J gene is TRBJ2-7, the V gene TRBV12-3 or TRBV12-4, with D tentatively TRBD2 (6 bases). The CDR3 is 15 residues long.

Comment on this clonotype: A read error may be the cause here, since a much bigger clone is one base away. The chain combines TRBV3-1 with TRBJ2-7, with TRBD1 as a possible D gene (6 bases). Germline-derived CDR1 and CDR2 are LGHDT and YNNKEL (reference sequence). The CDR3 runs to 11 residues. The CDR3 DNA reads TGTACCAGCAGGGGCTCCTACGAGCAGTACTTC. Its protein is CTSRGSYEQYF.

J is TRBJ2-3 and V is TRBV14, with 7 bases fitting TRBD1. Germline CDR1 SGHDN, CDR2 FVKESK. This CDR3 is 15 amino acids long. V was pared by 6 bases and J by 2 bases, with 8 bases of the junction left unmatched. CDR3 in DNA: TGTGCCAGCAGAAAGACAGGGTCCTCCACAGATACGCAGTATTTT. This translates into CASRKTGSSTDTQYF.

This clonotype was observed many times. A junction end diverges from the germline sequence, so it may reflect a read error. V gene TRBV5-1 combines with J gene TRBJ1-5; TRBD1 might be the D (6 bases). The germline V gene has CDR1 SGHRS and CDR2 YFSETQ. This CDR3 has 15 amino acids. The CDR3 bases are TGTGCCAGCAGCTTGGCCCCAGGGGTGGGTCAGCCCCAGCATTTT. It yields the protein CASSLAPGVGQPQHF.

This clonotype was detected many times. CDR3 sequence reads: CSVDLDGRYEQYF. CDR3 bases: TGCAGCGTTGACCTGGACGGCCGATACGAGCAGTACTTC. The chain is built from TRBV29-1 and TRBJ2-7; no clear D. Germline V gene sequence: CDR1 SQVTM, CDR2 ANQGSEA. Trimming removed 3 bases from V and 4 bases from J, with 13 bases in between. CDR3 length: 13 residues.

The chain employs TRBV6-5 and TRBJ2-7; 11 nucleotides align to TRBD1. The CDR3 extends over 13 amino acids. Germline V gene lookup returns CDR1 MNHEY and CDR2 SVGAGI. Trimming removed 4 bases from V and 6 bases from J; junction bases left unmatched: 2. CDR3 nucleotides: TGTGCCAGCAGTTTGGACAGGGGGCTCGAGCAGTACTTC. Residues: CASSLDRGLEQYF.

The chain has TRBV28 and TRBJ1-2; D ambiguous. Germline V gives CDR1 MDHEN, CDR2 SYDVKM. Between the trimmed V and J ends, which lost 11 bases and 4 bases, there was a span of 17 bases. The CDR3 totals 13 residues. The CDR3 bases are TGTGCCTGCCAGCGAGAGCGGAGCTATGGCTACACCTTC. This encodes CACQRERSYGYTF.

This clonotype was recorded a few times. The rearrangement joins TRBV6-1 to TRBJ1-2; D not resolved. The CDR3 has 13 amino acids. Trimming pared 6 bases from V and 1 base from J, leaving 9 bases between. CDR1 and CDR2 (germline): MNHNS, SASEGT. Written as DNA, the CDR3 is TGTGCCAGCAGCCTACGGATTAACTATGGCTACACCTTC. Amino acids: CASSLRINYGYTF.

About this clonotype: This sequence may be a read error, since a much larger clone differs from it by one base. The chain is built from TRBV28 and TRBJ2-5, with TRBD2 matching 9 bases. Trimming took 5 bases from V and 5 from J; bases not matched to a gene: 9. CDR3 size: 15 residues. The germline gives CDR1 MDHEN, CDR2 SYDVKM. The CDR3 DNA is TGTGCCAGCAGTGCTCTGACTAGCGGCCACGAGACCCAGTACTTC. Amino acids: CASSALTSGHETQYF.

This clonotype occurred a few times. The chain links TRBV4-1 to TRBJ2-7, with TRBD2 as a possible D gene (6 bases). CDR1 is MGHRA, CDR2 YSYEKL, per germline. There are 15 residues in the CDR3. V lost 3 bases, J lost 7 bases, and 19 bases lay in between. For the CDR3, the DNA is TGCGCCAGCAGCCACCATCCCGGGACTGCCGGGGAGCAGTACTTC. It specifies CASSHHPGTAGEQYF.

This clonotype was seen at least ten times. The chain recombines TRBV5-1 with TRBJ1-2, with 8 nucleotides matching TRBD1. This CDR3 region has 14 residues. Germline V lookup: CDR1 SGHRS, CDR2 YFSETQ. Trimming cost V 2 bases and J 4 bases; bases outside gene matches: 4. CDR3 residues: CASSFQTGAYGYTF. CDR3 DNA: TGCGCCAGCAGCTTCCAGACAGGGGCCTATGGCTACACCTTC.

As for this clonotype: The likely explanation is a read error, given a far larger clone one base away. The rearrangement uses TRBV3-1 and TRBJ2-1, with 14 bases lining up with TRBD2. CDR1 is LGHDT, CDR2 YNNKEL, per germline (reference sequence). The CDR3 runs 15 residues. Unmatched junction bases numbered 5, after V lost 6 bases and J lost 7 bases. CDR3 amino acids: CASSLTSGRVNEQFF. As DNA, the CDR3 is TGTGCCAGCAGTCTGACTAGCGGGAGGGTAAATGAGCAGTTCTTC.

The chain carries TRBV6-2 or TRBV6-3 and TRBJ1-5; possibly TRBD1 for D (6 bases). Germline V gene sequence: CDR1 MNHEY, CDR2 SVGEGT. V was shortened by 5 bases and J by 9 bases, with 14 bases between the two germline ends. This CDR3 comprises 13 residues. This chain's CDR3 is CASSAKRDMPQHF. The CDR3 DNA reads TGTGCCAGCAGTGCAAAGCGGGACATGCCCCAGCATTTT.

This clonotype was recorded at least ten times. The rearrangement uses TRBV11-2 and TRBJ2-1, with D possibly being TRBD1 (5 bases). The ends were cut back, 1 base at V and 9 bases at J, with 16 bases in the middle. Germline assignment: CDR1 SGHAT and CDR2 FQNNGV. The CDR3 runs 15 residues. CDR3 in DNA: TGTGCCAGCAGCTTAGGGCAGGGAACCTTTATTGAGCAGTTCTTC. This gives the protein CASSLGQGTFIEQFF. The full variable domain, its missing parts supplied by reference TRBV11-2 and TRBJ2-1, is EAGVAQSPRYKIIEKRQSVAFWCNPISGHATLYWYQQILGQGPKLLIQFQNNGVVDDSQLPKDRFSAERLKGVDSTLKIQPAKLEDSAVYLCASSLGQGTFIEQFFGPGTRLTVL.

This clonotype occurred a few times. DNA for the CDR3: TGTGCCAGCAGCTTGGTCAGGGGCGACACTGAAGCTTTCTTT. It codes for CASSLVRGDTEAFF. J is TRBJ1-1 and V is TRBV5-6; D might be TRBD1 (6 bases). Germline CDR1 and CDR2: SGHDT and YYEEEE. Trimming left V 0 bases short and J 3 bases short, with 9 bases between. The CDR3 extends over 14 amino acids. Drawing the rest from reference TRBV5-6 and TRBJ1-1, the complete variable domain is DAGVTQSPTHLIKTRGQQVTLRCSPKSGHDTVSWYQQALGQGPQFIFQYYEEEERQRGNFPDRFSGHQFPNYSSELNVNALLLGDSALYLCASSLVRGDTEAFFGQGTRLTVV.

As for this clonotype: A much larger clone differs from this one at a single base, so this may be a read error. The CDR3 does not end in the conserved phenylalanine or tryptophan, so this is likely a read error. CDR3 sequence: CASSPRLDSRNEQFL. The CDR3 DNA follows: TGTGCCAGCAGCCCAAGACTAGACAGCAGGAATGAGCAGTTCCTC. The chain combines TRBV5-1 with TRBJ2-1; perhaps TRBD2 as D (6 bases). This CDR3 is 15 amino acids long. Per germline, CDR1 SGHRS and CDR2 YFSETQ.

Notes on this clonotype: A much larger clone lies one base from this, so it may be a read error. The gene calls are TRBV30 and TRBJ1-1, with D possibly TRBD1 on 5 matching bases. With 8 bases removed from V and 7 bases from J, the gap between germline ends came to 23 bases. From germline, CDR1 is GTSNPN and CDR2 SVGIG (reference sequence). This CDR3 is 14 amino acids long. The CDR3: CARIPGKKGSEAFF. The CDR3 nucleotides read TGTGCCCGGATTCCAGGGAAAAAGGGAAGTGAAGCTTTCTTT. Full variable domain (outside the CDR3, taken from reference TRBV30 and TRBJ1-1): SQTIHQWPATLVQPVGSPLSLECTVEGTSNPNLYWYRQAAGRGLQLLFYSVGIGQISSEVPQNLSASRPQDRQFILSSKKLLLSDSGFYLCARIPGKKGSEAFFGQGTRLTVV.

This clonotype was observed at least ten times. The chain joins TRBV2 to TRBJ1-2, with 8 bases matching TRBD1. CDR3 length: 13 amino acids. CDR1 is SNHLY and CDR2 is FYNNEI in the germline V gene. The V segment lost 10 bases and the J segment 6 bases; nucleotides outside the gene matches: 10. The chain's CDR3 is CANEIDRGNGYTF. CDR3 nucleotide sequence: TGTGCCAACGAAATCGACAGGGGAAATGGCTACACCTTC.

This clonotype came up many times. This chain connects TRBV10-2 to TRBJ2-4; a weak D match, TRBD2 (7 bases). Trimming pared 6 bases from V and 8 bases from J, leaving 17 bases between. The CDR3 contains 14 residues. Germline V lookup: CDR1 WSHSY, CDR2 SAAADI. The CDR3 DNA reads TGCGCCAGCAGCCCGCCGGGGGGCACGGACATTCAGTACTTC. Its translation: CASSPPGGTDIQYF.

This clonotype was seen ten or more times. The J gene is TRBJ2-5, the V gene TRBV5-1; no definite D call. The CDR3 is made up of 15 amino acids. The V end lost 0 bases, the J end lost 2 bases, and 11 bases lay between the germline ends. Germline V gene sequence: CDR1 SGHRS, CDR2 YFSETQ. The CDR3 protein is CASSLGHTRQETQYF. The CDR3 coding sequence is TGCGCCAGCAGCTTGGGACACACCAGGCAAGAGACCCAGTACTTC. The whole variable domain, filled in from reference TRBV5-1 and TRBJ2-5, reads KAGVTQTPRYLIKTRGQQVTLSCSPISGHRSVSWYQQTPGQGLQFLFEYFSETQRNKGNFPGRFSGRQFSNSRSEMNVSTLELGDSALYLCASSLGHTRQETQYFGPGTRLLVL.

Ten or more counts support this clonotype. The chain is built from TRBV28 and TRBJ1-5; D is unresolved. Trimming left V 6 bases short and J 7 bases short, with 22 bases between. The CDR3 loop spans 16 amino acids. Germline V gene data show CDR1 as MDHEN and CDR2 as SYDVKM. The CDR3 sequence is CASRLRPDRVEQPQHF. Written as DNA, the CDR3 is TGTGCCAGCAGATTAAGACCGGACCGGGTCGAACAGCCCCAGCATTTT.

In its sample, this clonotype was seen many times. The rearrangement links TRBV20-1 to TRBJ2-7; 11 bases map to TRBD2. This CDR3 is built from 13 residues. The junction had 5 bases not matched to a gene; V was cut back by 6 bases and J by 4 bases. Germline V gene data show CDR1 as DFQATT and CDR2 as SNEGSKA (reference sequence). CDR3: CSAPTSGEYEQYF. The CDR3 DNA reads as TGCAGTGCCCCGACTAGCGGGGAATACGAGCAGTACTTC.

This clonotype showed up many times. This rearrangement joins TRBV27 to TRBJ2-5; D is undetermined. Germline-derived CDR1 and CDR2 are MNHEY and SMNVEV (reference sequence). Deletions cut 1 base from V and 2 bases from J, with 14 bases between. There are 16 residues in the CDR3. The CDR3 DNA is TGTGCCAGCAGTTTATATCGCGGTCTAGGGCAAGAGACCCAGTACTTC. Translating it yields CASSLYRGLGQETQYF.

Ten or more counts support this clonotype. The chain has TRBV11-2 and TRBJ2-5, with a weak D call TRBD1 (6 bases). Germline CDR1 SGHAT, CDR2 FQNNGV. V was trimmed by 4 bases and J by 2 bases, leaving 14 bases between them. CDR3 length: 15 amino acids. The CDR3 bases are TGTGCCAGCAGCTCTCAAACAGGGAAGCAAGAGACCCAGTACTTC. It codes for CASSSQTGKQETQYF.

This clonotype has a count of ten or more. The J gene is TRBJ2-2, the V gene TRBV2, with 10 bases that match TRBD1. The CDR3 contains 21 residues. The trim removed 3 bases at V and 4 bases at J, leaving 20 bases unmatched. Looked up from germline, CDR1 is SNHLY and CDR2 is FYNNEI. The CDR3 reads CASSEGSRDRGPFFFTGELFF. The CDR3 bases are TGTGCCAGCAGTGAGGGGTCCCGGGACAGGGGTCCCTTCTTTTTCACCGGGGAGCTGTTTTTT. Based on the CDR3 plus reference TRBV2 and TRBJ2-2, the full variable domain is EPEVTQTPSHQVTQMGQEVILRCVPISNHLYFYWYRQILGQKVEFLVSFYNNEISEKSEIFDDQFSVERPDGSNFTLKIRSTKLEDSAMYFCASSEGSRDRGPFFFTGELFFGEGSRLTVL.

The gene calls are TRBV11-2 and TRBJ2-5, with TRBD2 matching 12 bases. Germline CDR1 is SGHAT and CDR2 is FQNNGV. This CDR3 spans 18 amino acids. The V and J ends lost 8 bases and 2 bases, in that order; junction bases with no gene match: 15. The CDR3: CASYGPSSTSGGQETQYF. DNA for the CDR3: TGTGCCAGCTATGGCCCCTCCTCGACTAGCGGGGGTCAAGAGACCCAGTACTTC.

This clonotype has ten or more counts. The DNA of the CDR3 is TGTGCCAGCAGGGGAACCGGGACACTTAAAGAAGACAATGAGCAGTTCTTC. Translation: CASRGTGTLKEDNEQFF. The J gene is TRBJ2-1, the V gene TRBV6-1; tentative D call: TRBD1 (6 bases). V lost 6 bases and J lost 5, with 23 bases in between. CDR3 length equals 17 residues. Germline CDR1 MNHNS, CDR2 SASEGT.